This T cell receptor beta chain was documented in a study of blood T cell repertoires in COVID-19. Study details: Samples taken during acute and convalescent COVID-19 were collected in the United States, Italy and Spain.

Authors' processing steps: Estimation of nucleated cell counts was performed using reference gene primer amplification. TCRdb keeps only in-frame clones here, not all; method: immunoSEQ multiplex PCR. The V and J calls and clone size are taken from that table; D and trimming were inferred from the DNA. The profile shows some 220,000 clones, 70% to 90% of them singletons. The CDR3 contains 14 residues. Per germline, CDR1 SEHNR and CDR2 FQNEAQ (reference sequence). V lost 5 bases, J lost 1 base, and 4 bases stayed unmatched. The source of this sequence is a woman aged 70-85 years with COVID-19, enrolled during active disease. V gene TRBV7-9 combines with J gene TRBJ1-1; TRBD1 matches at 7 bases. Sequencing was done on a sample of peripheral blood. CDR3 DNA sequence: TGTGCCAGCAGCGGGGACAGCACGAACACTGAAGCTTTCTTT. Residues: CASSGDSTNTEAFF.